This T cell receptor beta chain was observed in a study of T cells in Graves' hyperthyroidism and ophthalmopathy. Overall study: Peripheral blood collection took place at initial diagnosis, before any treatment. General study points: Researchers found most expanded thyroid clonotypes above 0.001 in blood as well.

This clonotype was recorded many times. Its matching antigen is unknown. What was amplified from RNA transcripts were TCR beta CDR3 regions. A set of HTBI primers served as the primers for a first-round RT-PCR of the TCR CDR3. TCRdb processed the multiplex PCR reads anew with MiXCR; each CDR3 protein has one entry. The profile shows 130,000 to 150,000 distinct CDR3 sequences, roughly a fifth of them singletons. The CDR3 is made up of 16 amino acids. Trimming pared 0 bases from V and 0 bases from J, leaving 13 bases between. Germline-derived CDR1 and CDR2 are SGHRS and YFSETQ. Diagnoses were made from clinical symptoms, serum measures (thyroxine and TRAb), thyroid ultrasound and orbital computed tomography.

This chain uses TRBV5-1 with TRBJ2-7; tentatively, D is TRBD1 (5 bases). The receptor's source is a woman aged 50 to 60 with Graves' hyperthyroidism that later progressed to Graves' ophthalmopathy. Source material: blood. CDR3 in amino acids: CASSLVGARSSYEQYF. For the CDR3, the DNA is TGCGCCAGCAGCTTGGTTGGGGCGCGGAGCTCCTACGAGCAGTACTTC.